A selection of T cell receptor beta chains follows, all from one sample in a study of blood T cell repertoires in COVID-19. Assay used: immunoSEQ multiplex PCR; TCRdb lists only in-frame clones, some missing. The repertoire holds some 66,000 clones, with approximately 91% as singletons. The sample consisted of peripheral blood. The source of these receptors is a human donor in a cohort sampled during active COVID-19. Both conserved end residues are trimmed from each CDR3.

V	J	CDR3
TRBV9	TRBJ2-2	ASSVAQQLRYAGELF
TRBV2	TRBJ2-1	ASKGTSGTTGQF
TRBV6-5	TRBJ1-1	ASRRTGILEAF
TRBV7-3	TRBJ2-5	ASSLRGRSETQY
TRBV6-5	TRBJ2-1	ASEKPGVNEQF
TRBV5-1	TRBJ2-3	ASSLNAGADTDTQY
TRBV11-2	TRBJ2-1	ASSPNPRDSEQF
TRBV28	TRBJ2-1	ASSLAGTSGNNEQF
TRBV18	TRBJ1-4	ASTPPGTGGSGEKLF
TRBV30	TRBJ2-7	AWSRGQAYEQY
TRBV5-1	TRBJ2-7	ASSLGSSYEQY
TRBV9	TRBJ2-3	ASSATGGLATTDTQY
TRBV6-5	TRBJ1-2	ASLQGSNYGYT
TRBV6-2/TRBV6-3	TRBJ2-7	ASSYSRDYEQY
TRBV27	TRBJ1-2	ASSLKQTGGFYGYT
TRBV7-2	TRBJ1-2	AIQRSTSYGYT
TRBV6-6	TRBJ2-7	ASKDSGNDEQY
TRBV7-2	TRBJ1-2	ASSPGGSGYT
TRBV3-1/TRBV3-2	TRBJ1-4	ASSQEIPEDSNEKLF
TRBV2	TRBJ2-5	ASSEMGQGLETQY
TRBV19	TRBJ1-5	ASRRIGRDSLSNQPQH
TRBV5-6	TRBJ2-3	ASSLVAGADTQY
TRBV19	TRBJ2-7	ASSTSGVTSEQY
TRBV6-5	TRBJ1-3	ASRAAGGSGNTIY